The rows below give T cell receptor beta chains drawn from one sample of a study of blood T cell repertoires in COVID-19. Repertoires were generated with immunoSEQ multiplex PCR, while TCRdb's copy carries only in-frame clones and drops some. The sample holds some 240,000 clones, over 75% seen once. Sequenced: peripheral blood. The source is a human donor in a cohort sampled during active COVID-19. CDR3s include the opening cysteine and the closing phenylalanine or tryptophan. Fields, in order: CDR3 length, J gene, D gene, clone size, V gene, CDR3 DNA, CDR3 protein. D genes are given only for firm matches. A clone size is listed for some rows: how often the clone was seen (once, few, many), or a class if it is expanded.

>14|TRBJ2-7|NA|NA|TRBV7-2
TGTGCCAGCAGCTTGGGGGGATCGGGATACGAGCAGTACTTC
CASSLGGSGYEQYF
>16|TRBJ2-7|TRBD1|NA|TRBV4-1
TGCGCCAGCAGCCAAGATCTTCACCGGGACAGCTACGAGCAGTACTTC
CASSQDLHRDSYEQYF
>17|TRBJ2-3|TRBD2|NA|TRBV5-6
TGTGCCAGCAGCTTGGAATTGCGGGAGACTAGCACAGATACGCAGTATTTT
CASSLELRETSTDTQYF
>13|TRBJ1-1|NA|NA|TRBV4-1
TGCGCCAGCGGTCCCACAGTGAACACTGAAGCTTTCTTT
CASGPTVNTEAFF
>16|TRBJ2-2|TRBD2|NA|TRBV5-4
TGTGCCAGCAGCTATCTTAGCGGGAGCCCCACCGGGGAGCTGTTTTTT
CASSYLSGSPTGELFF
>14|TRBJ1-6|NA|NA|TRBV5-6
TGTGCCAGCAGCTTGGGCGGGGTGAATTCACCCCTCCACTTT
CASSLGGVNSPLHF
>13|TRBJ2-5|TRBD1|NA|TRBV15
TGTGCCACCGAACAGGGGGCCCAAGAGACCCAGTACTTC
CATEQGAQETQYF
>13|TRBJ2-7|NA|NA|TRBV11-3
TGTGCCAGCAGCCTCATGGGGGGTGGGGAGCAGTACTTC
CASSLMGGGEQYF
>14|TRBJ2-3|NA|NA|TRBV28
TGTGCCAGCAGTCCCCCGGCGGTGGCAGATACGCAGTATTTT
CASSPPAVADTQYF
>18|TRBJ2-2|NA|few|TRBV5-1
TGCGCCAGCAGCTTGCGGCCCTGGGGCGGGGACTCCACCGGGGAGCTGTTTTTT
CASSLRPWGGDSTGELFF
>14|TRBJ2-7|NA|NA|TRBV5-1
TGCGCCAGCAGCACCGGACAGAGCGACGACGAGCAGTACTTC
CASSTGQSDDEQYF
>13|TRBJ2-7|NA|NA|TRBV28
TGTGCCAGCAGCGGACAGGGAGGGTACGAGCAGTACTTC
CASSGQGGYEQYF
>17|TRBJ2-7|TRBD1|NA|TRBV28
TGTGCCAGCAGTTTAGCCGGGACAGGGGGCTCGGGCTACGAGCAGTACTTC
CASSLAGTGGSGYEQYF
>14|TRBJ2-7|NA|NA|TRBV5-6
TGTGCCAGCAGCTTGGGACGACTAGCCTACGAGCAGTACTTC
CASSLGRLAYEQYF
>14|TRBJ2-5|NA|NA|TRBV28
TGTGCCAGCAGTGAAAGGACAGAACAAGAGACCCAGTACTTC
CASSERTEQETQYF
>14|TRBJ1-1|TRBD1|few|TRBV9
TGTGCCAGCAGCGCAGGGACAGTGAACACTGAAGCTTTCTTT
CASSAGTVNTEAFF
>15|TRBJ1-3|TRBD1|NA|TRBV5-4
TGTGCCAGCAGCCTGGGGGGGACAGGGTTGAACACCATATATTTT
CASSLGGTGLNTIYF